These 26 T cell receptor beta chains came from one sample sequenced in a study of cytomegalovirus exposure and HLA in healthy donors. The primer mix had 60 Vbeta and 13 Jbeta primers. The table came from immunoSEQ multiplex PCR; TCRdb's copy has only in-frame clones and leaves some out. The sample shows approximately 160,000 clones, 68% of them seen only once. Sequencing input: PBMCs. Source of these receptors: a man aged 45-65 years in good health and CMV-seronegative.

CDR3 coding DNA: TGTGCCAGCTCACCAGGGGCTGGGAACACTGAAGCTTTCTTT. This encodes CASSPGAGNTEAFF. This chain uses TRBV18 with TRBJ1-1; a possible D gene is TRBD1 (5 bases). Germline CDR1 reads KGHSH; CDR2 reads LQKENI. This CDR3 has 14 residues. Trimming took off 2 bases at V and 1 base at J, with 8 bases between the two ends.

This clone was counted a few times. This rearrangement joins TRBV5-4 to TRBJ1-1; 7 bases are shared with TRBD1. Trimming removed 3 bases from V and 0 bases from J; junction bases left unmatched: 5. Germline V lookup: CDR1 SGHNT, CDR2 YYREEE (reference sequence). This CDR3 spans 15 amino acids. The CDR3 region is CASSSQGPMNTEAFF. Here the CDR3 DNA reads TGTGCCAGCAGCTCACAGGGGCCCATGAACACTGAAGCTTTCTTT. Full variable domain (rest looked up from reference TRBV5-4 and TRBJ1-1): ETGVTQSPTHLIKTRGQQVTLRCSSQSGHNTVSWYQQALGQGPQFIFQYYREEENGRGNFPPRFSGLQFPNYSSELNVNALELDDSALYLCASSSQGPMNTEAFFGQGTRLTVV.

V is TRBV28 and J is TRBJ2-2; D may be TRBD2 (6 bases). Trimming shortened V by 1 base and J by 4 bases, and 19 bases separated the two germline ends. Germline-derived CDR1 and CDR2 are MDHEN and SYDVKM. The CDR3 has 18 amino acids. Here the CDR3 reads CASSLSPGKPRGTGELFF. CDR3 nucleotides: TGTGCCAGCAGTTTATCTCCGGGGAAGCCGCGGGGCACCGGGGAGCTGTTTTTT.

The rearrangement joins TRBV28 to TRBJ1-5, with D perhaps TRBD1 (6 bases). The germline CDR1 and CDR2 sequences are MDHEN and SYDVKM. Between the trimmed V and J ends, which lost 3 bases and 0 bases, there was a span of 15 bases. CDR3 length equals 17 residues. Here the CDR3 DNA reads TGTGCCAGCAGTTTCGTGGGCAGGGGCATTAGCAATCAGCCCCAGCATTTT. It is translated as CASSFVGRGISNQPQHF.

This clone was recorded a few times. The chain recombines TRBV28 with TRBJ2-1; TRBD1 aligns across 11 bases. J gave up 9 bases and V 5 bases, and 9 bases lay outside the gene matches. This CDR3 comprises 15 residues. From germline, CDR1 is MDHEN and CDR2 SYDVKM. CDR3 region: CASSGAGTGGGEQFF. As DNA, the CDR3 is TGTGCCAGCAGTGGGGCCGGGACAGGGGGTGGTGAGCAGTTCTTC.

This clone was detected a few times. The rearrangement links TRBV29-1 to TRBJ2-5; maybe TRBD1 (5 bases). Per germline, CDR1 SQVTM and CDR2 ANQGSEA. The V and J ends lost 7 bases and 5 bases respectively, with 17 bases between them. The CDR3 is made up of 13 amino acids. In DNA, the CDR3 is TGCAGCGCCTCAAAGGGGTTGTCGGAGACCCAGTACTTC. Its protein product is CSASKGLSETQYF.

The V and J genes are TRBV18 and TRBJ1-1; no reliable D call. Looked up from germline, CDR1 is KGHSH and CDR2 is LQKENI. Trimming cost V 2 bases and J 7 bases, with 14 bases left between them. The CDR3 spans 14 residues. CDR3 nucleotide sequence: TGTGCCAGCTCACCAGGGAGAGGGTACGGTGAAGCTTTCTTT. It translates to CASSPGRGYGEAFF.

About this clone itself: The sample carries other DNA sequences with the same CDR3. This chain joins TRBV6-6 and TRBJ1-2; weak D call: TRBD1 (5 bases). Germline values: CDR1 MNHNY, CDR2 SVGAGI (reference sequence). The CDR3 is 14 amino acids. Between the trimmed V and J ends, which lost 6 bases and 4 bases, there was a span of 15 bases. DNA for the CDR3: TGTGCCAGCAGCTCTACTACAGGCCTCTATGGCTACACCTTC. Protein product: CASSSTTGLYGYTF.

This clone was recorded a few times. This CDR3 reads CASSLDYRAADTQYF. The CDR3 region has the DNA TGTGCCAGCAGCTTGGATTACAGGGCTGCAGATACGCAGTATTTT. The chain has TRBV5-4 and TRBJ2-3; maybe TRBD1 (6 bases). CDR1 and CDR2 from the germline V gene are SGHNT and YYREEE (reference sequence). The CDR3 has 15 residues. V lost 0 bases and J 4 bases, leaving 12 bases between the germline ends.

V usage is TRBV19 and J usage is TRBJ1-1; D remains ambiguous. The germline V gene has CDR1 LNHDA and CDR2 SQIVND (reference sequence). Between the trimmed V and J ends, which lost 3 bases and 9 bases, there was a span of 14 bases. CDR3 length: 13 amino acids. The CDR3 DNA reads TGTGCCAGTAGTATTGCTCGGGAGCCCCAAGCTTTCTTT. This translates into CASSIAREPQAFF.

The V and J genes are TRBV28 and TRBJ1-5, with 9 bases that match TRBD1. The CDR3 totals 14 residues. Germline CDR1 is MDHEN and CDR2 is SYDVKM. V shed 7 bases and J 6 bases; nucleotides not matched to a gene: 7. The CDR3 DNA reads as TGTGCCAGCATAATTGGACAGGGGCTTCAGCCCCAGCATTTT. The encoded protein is CASIIGQGLQPQHF.

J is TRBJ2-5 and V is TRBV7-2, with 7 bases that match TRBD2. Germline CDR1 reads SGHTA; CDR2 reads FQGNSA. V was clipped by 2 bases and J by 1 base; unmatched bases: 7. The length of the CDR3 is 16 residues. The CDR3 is CASSLIGRGSQETQYF. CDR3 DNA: TGTGCCAGCAGCTTAATCGGGCGGGGGTCCCAAGAGACCCAGTACTTC.

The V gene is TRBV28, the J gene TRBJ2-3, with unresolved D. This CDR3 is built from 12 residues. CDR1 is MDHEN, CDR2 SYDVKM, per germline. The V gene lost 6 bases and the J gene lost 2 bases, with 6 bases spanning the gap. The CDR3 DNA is TGTGCCAGCAGGCAGAACACAGATACGCAGTATTTT. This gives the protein CASRQNTDTQYF.

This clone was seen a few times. The CDR3, as DNA: TGTGCCAGCCGACAGGGAGGAAGCGAAGAGACCCAGTACTTC. This codes for CASRQGGSEETQYF. V is TRBV28 and J is TRBJ2-5; the D gene is possibly TRBD1 (7 bases). The CDR3 has 14 residues. The germline gives CDR1 MDHEN, CDR2 SYDVKM. Trimming removed 8 bases from V and 3 bases from J, with 16 bases in between. The entire variable domain, with the rest obtained from reference TRBV28 and TRBJ2-5, is as follows: DVKVTQSSRYLVKRTGEKVFLECVQDMDHENMFWYRQDPGLGLRLIYFSYDVKMKEKGDIPEGYSVSREKKERFSLILESASTNQTSMYLCASRQGGSEETQYFGPGTRLLVL.

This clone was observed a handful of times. CDR3 nucleotide sequence: TGTGCCAGCAGCTTCGGCAGAGGTCAGCCCCAGCATTTT. Its protein product is CASSFGRGQPQHF. The V gene is TRBV7-7, the J gene TRBJ1-5; D not certain. V lost 3 bases and J lost 6, with 9 bases in between. The CDR3 length is 13 residues. The germline gives CDR1 SSHAT, CDR2 FNYEAQ (reference sequence).

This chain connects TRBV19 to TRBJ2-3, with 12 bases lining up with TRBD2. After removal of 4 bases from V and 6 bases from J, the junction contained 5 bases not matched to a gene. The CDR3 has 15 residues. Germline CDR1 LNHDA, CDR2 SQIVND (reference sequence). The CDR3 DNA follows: TGTGCCAGTAGTAGGGGACTAGCGGGCCCCGATACGCAGTATTTT. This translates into CASSRGLAGPDTQYF.

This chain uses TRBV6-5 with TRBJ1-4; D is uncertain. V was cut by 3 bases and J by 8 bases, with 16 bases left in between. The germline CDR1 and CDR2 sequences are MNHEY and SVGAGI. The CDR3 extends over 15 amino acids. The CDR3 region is CASSYDWRVGEKLFF. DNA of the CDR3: TGTGCCAGCAGTTATGATTGGCGTGTGGGCGAAAAACTGTTTTTT.

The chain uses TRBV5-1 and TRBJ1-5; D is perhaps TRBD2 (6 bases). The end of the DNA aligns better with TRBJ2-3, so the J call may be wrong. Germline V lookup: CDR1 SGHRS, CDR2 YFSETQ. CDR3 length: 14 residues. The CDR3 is CASSLSGEPQPQYF. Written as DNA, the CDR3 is TGCGCCAGCAGCTTGTCGGGGGAGCCTCAGCCCCAGTATTTT.

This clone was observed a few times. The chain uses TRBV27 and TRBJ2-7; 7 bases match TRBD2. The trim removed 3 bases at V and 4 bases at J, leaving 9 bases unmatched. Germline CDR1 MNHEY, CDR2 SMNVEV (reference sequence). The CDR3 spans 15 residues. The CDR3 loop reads CASSLKAGDPYEQYF. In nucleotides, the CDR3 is TGTGCCAGCAGTTTGAAGGCGGGGGACCCATACGAGCAGTACTTC.

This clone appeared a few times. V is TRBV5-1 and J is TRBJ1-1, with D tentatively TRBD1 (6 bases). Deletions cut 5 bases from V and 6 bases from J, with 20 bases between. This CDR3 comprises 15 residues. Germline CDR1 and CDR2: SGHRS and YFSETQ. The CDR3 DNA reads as TGCGCCAGCAGGAGAAACAGGGCTCCCAATGCTGAAGCTTTCTTT. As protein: CASRRNRAPNAEAFF.

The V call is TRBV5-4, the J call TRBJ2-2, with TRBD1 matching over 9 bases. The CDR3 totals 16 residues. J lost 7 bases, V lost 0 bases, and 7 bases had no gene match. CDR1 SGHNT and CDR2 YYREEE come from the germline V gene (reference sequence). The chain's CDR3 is CASSLDLGQGFGELFF. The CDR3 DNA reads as TGTGCCAGCAGCTTGGATTTGGGACAGGGATTCGGGGAGCTGTTTTTT.

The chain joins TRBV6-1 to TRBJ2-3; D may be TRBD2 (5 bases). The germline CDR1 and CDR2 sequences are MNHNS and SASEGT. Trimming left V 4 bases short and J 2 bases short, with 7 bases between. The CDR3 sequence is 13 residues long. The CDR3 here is CASSASYTDTQYF. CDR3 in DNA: TGTGCCAGCAGTGCTAGCTACACAGATACGCAGTATTTT.

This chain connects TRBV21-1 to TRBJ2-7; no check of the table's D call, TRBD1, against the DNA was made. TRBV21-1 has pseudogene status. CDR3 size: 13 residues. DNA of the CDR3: TGTGCCAGCAGCAAAAGGGGCAGTTACGAGCAGTACTTC. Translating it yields CASSKRGSYEQYF.

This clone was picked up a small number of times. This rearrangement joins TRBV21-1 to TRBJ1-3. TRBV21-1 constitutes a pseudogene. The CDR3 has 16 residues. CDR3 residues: CASSKTLGTSGNTIYF. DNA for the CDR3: TGTGCCAGCAGCAAAACTCTAGGAACGTCCGGAAACACCATATATTTT.

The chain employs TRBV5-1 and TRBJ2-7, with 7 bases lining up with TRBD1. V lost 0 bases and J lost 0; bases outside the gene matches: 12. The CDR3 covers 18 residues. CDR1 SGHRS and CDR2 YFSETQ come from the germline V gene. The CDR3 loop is CASSLENLGAGGSYEQYF. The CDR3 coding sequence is TGCGCCAGCAGCTTGGAGAACTTAGGGGCAGGGGGCTCCTACGAGCAGTACTTC. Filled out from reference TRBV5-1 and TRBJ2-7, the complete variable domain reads KAGVTQTPRYLIKTRGQQVTLSCSPISGHRSVSWYQQTPGQGLQFLFEYFSETQRNKGNFPGRFSGRQFSNSRSEMNVSTLELGDSALYLCASSLENLGAGGSYEQYFGPGTRLTVT.

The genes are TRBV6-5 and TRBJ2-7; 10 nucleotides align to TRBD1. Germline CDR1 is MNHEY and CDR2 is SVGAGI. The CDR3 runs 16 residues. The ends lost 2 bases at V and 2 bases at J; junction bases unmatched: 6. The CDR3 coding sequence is TGTGCCAGCAGTTACACAACGGACAGGGGGACCTACGAGCAGTACTTC. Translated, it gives CASSYTTDRGTYEQYF.